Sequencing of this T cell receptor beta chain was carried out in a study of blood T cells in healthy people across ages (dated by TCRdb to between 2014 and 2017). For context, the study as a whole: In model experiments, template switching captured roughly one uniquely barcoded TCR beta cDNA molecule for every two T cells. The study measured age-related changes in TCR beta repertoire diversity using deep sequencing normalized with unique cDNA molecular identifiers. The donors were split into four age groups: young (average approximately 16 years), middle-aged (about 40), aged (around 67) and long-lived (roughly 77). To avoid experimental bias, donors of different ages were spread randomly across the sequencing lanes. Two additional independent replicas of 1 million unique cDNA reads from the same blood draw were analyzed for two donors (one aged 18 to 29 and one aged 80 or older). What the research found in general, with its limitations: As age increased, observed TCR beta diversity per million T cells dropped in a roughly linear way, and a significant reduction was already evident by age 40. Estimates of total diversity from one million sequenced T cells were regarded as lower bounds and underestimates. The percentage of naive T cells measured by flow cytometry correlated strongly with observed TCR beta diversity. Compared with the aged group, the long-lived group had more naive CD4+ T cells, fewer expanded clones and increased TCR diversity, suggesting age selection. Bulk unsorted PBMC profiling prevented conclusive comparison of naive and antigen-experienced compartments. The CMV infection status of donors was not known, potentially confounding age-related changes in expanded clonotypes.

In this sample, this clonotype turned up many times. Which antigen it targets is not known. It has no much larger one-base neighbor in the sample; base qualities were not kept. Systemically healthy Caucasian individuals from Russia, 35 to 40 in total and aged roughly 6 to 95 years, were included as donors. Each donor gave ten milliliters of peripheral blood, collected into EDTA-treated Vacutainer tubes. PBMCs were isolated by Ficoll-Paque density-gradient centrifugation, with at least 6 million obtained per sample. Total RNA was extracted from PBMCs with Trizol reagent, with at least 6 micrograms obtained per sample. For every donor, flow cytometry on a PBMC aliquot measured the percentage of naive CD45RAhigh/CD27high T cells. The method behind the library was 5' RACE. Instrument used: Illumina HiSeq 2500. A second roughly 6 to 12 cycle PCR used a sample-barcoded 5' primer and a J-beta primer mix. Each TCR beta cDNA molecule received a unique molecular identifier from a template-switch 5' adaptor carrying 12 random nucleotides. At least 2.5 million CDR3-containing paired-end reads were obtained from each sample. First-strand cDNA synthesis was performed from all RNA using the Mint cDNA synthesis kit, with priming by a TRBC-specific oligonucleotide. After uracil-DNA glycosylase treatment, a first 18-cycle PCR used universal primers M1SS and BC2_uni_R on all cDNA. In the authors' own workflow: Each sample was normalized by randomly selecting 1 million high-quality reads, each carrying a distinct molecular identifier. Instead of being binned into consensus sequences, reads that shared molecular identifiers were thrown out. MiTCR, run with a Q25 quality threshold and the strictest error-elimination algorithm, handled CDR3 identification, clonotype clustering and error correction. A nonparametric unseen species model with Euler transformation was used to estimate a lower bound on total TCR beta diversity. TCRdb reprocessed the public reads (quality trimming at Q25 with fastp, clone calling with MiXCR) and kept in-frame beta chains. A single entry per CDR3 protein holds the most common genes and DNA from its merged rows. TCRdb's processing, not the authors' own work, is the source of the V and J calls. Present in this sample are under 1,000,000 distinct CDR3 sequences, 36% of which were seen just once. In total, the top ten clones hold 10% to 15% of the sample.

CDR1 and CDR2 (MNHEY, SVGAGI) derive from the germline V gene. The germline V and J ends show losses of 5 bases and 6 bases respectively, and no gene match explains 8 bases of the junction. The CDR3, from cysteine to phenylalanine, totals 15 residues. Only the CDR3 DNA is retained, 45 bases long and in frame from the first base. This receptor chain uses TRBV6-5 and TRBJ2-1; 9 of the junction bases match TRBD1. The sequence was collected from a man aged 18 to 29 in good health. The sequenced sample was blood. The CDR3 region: CASSMTGTGTNEQFF. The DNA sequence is TGTGCCAGCAGTATGACCGGGACAGGGACCAATGAGCAGTTCTTC.